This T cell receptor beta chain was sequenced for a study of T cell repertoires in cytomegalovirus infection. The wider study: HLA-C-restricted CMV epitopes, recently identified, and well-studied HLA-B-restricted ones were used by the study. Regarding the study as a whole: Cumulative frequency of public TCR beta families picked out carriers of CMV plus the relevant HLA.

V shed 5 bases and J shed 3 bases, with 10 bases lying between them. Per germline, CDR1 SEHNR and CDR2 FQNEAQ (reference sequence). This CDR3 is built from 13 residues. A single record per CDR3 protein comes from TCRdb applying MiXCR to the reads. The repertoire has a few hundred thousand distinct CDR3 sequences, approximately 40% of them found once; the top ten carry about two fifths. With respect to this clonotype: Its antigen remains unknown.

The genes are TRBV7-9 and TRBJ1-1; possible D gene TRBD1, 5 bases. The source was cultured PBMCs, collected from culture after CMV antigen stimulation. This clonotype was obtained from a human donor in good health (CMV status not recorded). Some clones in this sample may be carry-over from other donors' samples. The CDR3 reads CASSTGGDTEAFF. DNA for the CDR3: TGTGCCAGCAGCACAGGCGGGGACACTGAAGCTTTCTTT. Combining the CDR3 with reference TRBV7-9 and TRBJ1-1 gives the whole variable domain DTGVSQNPRHKITKRGQNVTFRCDPISEHNRLYWYRQTLGQGPEFLTYFQNEAQLEKSRLLSDRFSAERPKGSFSTLEIQRTEQGDSAMYLCASSTGGDTEAFFGQGTRLTVV.